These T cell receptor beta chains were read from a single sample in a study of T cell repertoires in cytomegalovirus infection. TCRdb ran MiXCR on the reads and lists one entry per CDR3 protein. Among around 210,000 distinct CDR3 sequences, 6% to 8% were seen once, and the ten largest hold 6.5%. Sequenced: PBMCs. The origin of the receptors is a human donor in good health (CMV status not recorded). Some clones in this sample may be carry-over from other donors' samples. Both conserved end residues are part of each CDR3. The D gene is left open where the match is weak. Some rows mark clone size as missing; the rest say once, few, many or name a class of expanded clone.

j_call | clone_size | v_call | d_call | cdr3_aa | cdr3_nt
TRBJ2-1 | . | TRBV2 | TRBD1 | CASSARQGNRAEQFF | TGTGCCAGCAGTGCGCGACAGGGGAACCGAGCTGAGCAGTTCTTC
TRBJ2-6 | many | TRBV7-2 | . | CASSLGISGANVLTF | TGTGCCAGCAGCTTAGGAATTTCTGGGGCCAACGTCCTGACTTTC
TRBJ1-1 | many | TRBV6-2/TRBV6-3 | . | CASSYSDSNTEAFF | TGTGCCAGCAGTTACTCCGACAGCAACACTGAAGCTTTCTTT
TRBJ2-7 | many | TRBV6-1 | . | CASTGLWNEQYF | TGTGCCAGCACGGGCCTATGGAACGAGCAGTACTTC
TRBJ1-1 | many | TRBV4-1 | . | CASSQDTNRLSTEAFF | TGCGCCAGCAGCCAAGATACAAACAGATTGAGCACTGAAGCTTTCTTT
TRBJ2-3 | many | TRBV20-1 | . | CSARDWKLTDTQYF | TGCAGTGCTCGGGACTGGAAGCTCACAGATACGCAGTATTTT
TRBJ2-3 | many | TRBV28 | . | CASSYQVGLSTDTQYF | TGTGCCAGCAGTTACCAGGTGGGCCTAAGCACAGATACGCAGTATTTT
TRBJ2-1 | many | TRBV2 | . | CASKGRSEQFF | TGTGCCAGCAAGGGGCGATCTGAGCAGTTCTTC
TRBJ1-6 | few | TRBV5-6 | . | CASSLRGGQLYNSPLHF | TGTGCCAGCAGCCTTCGAGGGGGACAACTCTATAATTCACCCCTCCACTTT
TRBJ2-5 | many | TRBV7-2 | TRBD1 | CASSFNTGGGETQYF | TGTGCCAGCAGCTTCAACACAGGGGGCGGCGAGACCCAGTACTTC
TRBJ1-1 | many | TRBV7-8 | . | CASSQQGGVNTEAFF | TGTGCCAGCAGCCAGCAGGGCGGCGTGAACACTGAAGCTTTCTTT
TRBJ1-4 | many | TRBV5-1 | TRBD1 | CASSPPGQGSEKLFF | TGCGCCAGCAGCCCACCCGGACAGGGGAGTGAAAAACTGTTTTTT
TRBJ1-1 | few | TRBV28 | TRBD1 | CASSTLGQGGTEAFF | TGTGCCAGCAGCACCCTCGGACAGGGCGGAACTGAAGCTTTCTTT
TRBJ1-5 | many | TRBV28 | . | CASSLGAPRYQPQHF | TGTGCCAGCAGTTTAGGGGCCCCCCGGTATCAGCCCCAGCATTTT
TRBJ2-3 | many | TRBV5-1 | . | CASSFTQGSTDTQYF | TGCGCCAGCAGCTTCACTCAGGGGAGCACAGATACGCAGTATTTT
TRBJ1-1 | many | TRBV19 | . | CASSIITNTEAFF | TGTGCCAGTAGTATCATTACGAACACTGAAGCTTTCTTT
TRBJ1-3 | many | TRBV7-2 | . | CASSTGTTGNTIYF | TGTGCCAGCAGTACAGGGACTACTGGAAACACCATATATTTT
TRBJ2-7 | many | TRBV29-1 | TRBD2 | CSARWAGDEQYF | TGCAGCGCCCGATGGGCGGGGGACGAGCAGTACTTC
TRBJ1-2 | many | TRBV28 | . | CASNPEGANYGYTF | TGTGCCAGCAACCCGGAAGGCGCGAACTATGGCTACACCTTC
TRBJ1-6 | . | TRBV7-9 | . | CASSSPVGEDNSPLHF | TGTGCCAGCAGCTCCCCCGTAGGGGAGGATAATTCACCCCTCCACTTT
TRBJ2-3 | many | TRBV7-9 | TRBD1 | CASSLGDRDRTDTQYF | TGTGCCAGCAGCTTAGGGGACAGGGACCGCACAGATACGCAGTATTTT
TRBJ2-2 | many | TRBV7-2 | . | CASSPETRGGTGELFF | TGTGCCAGCAGCCCAGAAACCAGGGGTGGGACCGGGGAGCTGTTTTTT
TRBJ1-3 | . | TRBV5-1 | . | CASRQGPGNTIYF | TGCGCCAGCAGACAGGGTCCTGGAAACACCATATATTTT
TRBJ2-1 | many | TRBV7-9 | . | CASSLERDEQFF | TGTGCCAGCAGCTTAGAGAGGGATGAGCAGTTCTTC